The next 3 T cell receptor beta chains were all read from a single sample in a study of T cells after yellow fever vaccination. One entry per CDR3 protein results from TCRdb running MiXCR on the 5' RACE reads. The sample carries approximately 110,000 distinct CDR3 sequences, roughly 6.7% recorded once. The starting material was CD4+ T cells sorted from PBMCs, obtained less than 11 days after the first yellow fever vaccination. These receptors were obtained from a man younger than 30 who received the YFV17D yellow fever vaccine.

This clonotype was counted ten times or more. V and J are TRBV5-1 and TRBJ1-6; D is uncertain. V lost 0 bases and J 0 bases, leaving 10 bases between the germline ends. Germline V gives CDR1 SGHRS, CDR2 YFSETQ. The CDR3 covers 17 residues. This CDR3 is CASSLGGSSSYNSPLHF. For the CDR3, the DNA is TGCGCCAGCAGCTTGGGTGGGTCTAGCTCCTATAATTCACCCCTCCACTTT.

This clonotype was detected many times. CDR3 coding DNA: TGTGCCAGCAGCTTAGCCCTTCCCGGGGGCGGGACAGATACGCAGTATTTT. Its translation is CASSLALPGGGTDTQYF. The V gene is TRBV7-2, the J gene TRBJ2-3; either TRBD1 or TRBD2 may supply D (6 bases each). Trimming cost V 0 bases and J 3 bases, with 16 bases left between them. Germline V gives CDR1 SGHTA, CDR2 FQGNSA. The CDR3 consists of 17 residues.

A few counts support this clonotype. J is TRBJ2-7 and V is TRBV6-2 or TRBV6-3; D uncertain. The ends were cut back, 5 bases at V and 2 bases at J, with 13 bases in the middle. The V gene's germline CDR1 is MNHEY and CDR2 SVGEGT. This CDR3 is 14 amino acids long. CDR3 protein: CASSPRTGPYEQYF. DNA of the CDR3: TGTGCCAGCAGTCCCCGGACGGGCCCCTACGAGCAGTACTTC.